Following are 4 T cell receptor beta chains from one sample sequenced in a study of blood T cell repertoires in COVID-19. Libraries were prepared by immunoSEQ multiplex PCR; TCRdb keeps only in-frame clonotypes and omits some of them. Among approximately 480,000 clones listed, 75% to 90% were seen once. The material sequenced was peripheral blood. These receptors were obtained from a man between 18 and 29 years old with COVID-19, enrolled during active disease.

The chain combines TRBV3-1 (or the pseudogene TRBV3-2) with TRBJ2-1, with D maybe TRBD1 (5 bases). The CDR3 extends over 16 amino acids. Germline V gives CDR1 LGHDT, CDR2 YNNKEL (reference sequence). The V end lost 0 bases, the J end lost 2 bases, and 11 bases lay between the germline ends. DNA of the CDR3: TGTGCCAGCAGCCAAGATTCAGGGTTCCCCTACAATGAGCAGTTCTTC. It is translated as CASSQDSGFPYNEQFF.

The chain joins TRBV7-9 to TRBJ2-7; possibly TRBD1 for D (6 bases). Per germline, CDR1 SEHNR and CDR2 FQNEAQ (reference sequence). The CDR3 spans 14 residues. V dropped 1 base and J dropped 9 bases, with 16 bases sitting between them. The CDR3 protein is CASSLDAGAHMQYF. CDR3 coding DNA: TGTGCCAGCAGCTTAGATGCAGGGGCCCACATGCAGTACTTC.

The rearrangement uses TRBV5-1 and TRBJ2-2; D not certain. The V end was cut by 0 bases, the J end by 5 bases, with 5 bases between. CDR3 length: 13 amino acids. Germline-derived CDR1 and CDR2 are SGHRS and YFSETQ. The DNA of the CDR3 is TGCGCCAGCAGCTTGGGTGCGACCGGGGAGCTGTTTTTT. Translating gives CASSLGATGELFF.

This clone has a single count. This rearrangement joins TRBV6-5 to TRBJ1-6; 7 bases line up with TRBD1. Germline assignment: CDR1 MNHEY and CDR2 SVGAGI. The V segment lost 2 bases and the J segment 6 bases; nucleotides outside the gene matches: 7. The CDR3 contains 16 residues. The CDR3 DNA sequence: TGTGCCAGCAGTTACCGACAGGGTCCGGGTAATTCACCCCTCCACTTT. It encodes CASSYRQGPGNSPLHF.